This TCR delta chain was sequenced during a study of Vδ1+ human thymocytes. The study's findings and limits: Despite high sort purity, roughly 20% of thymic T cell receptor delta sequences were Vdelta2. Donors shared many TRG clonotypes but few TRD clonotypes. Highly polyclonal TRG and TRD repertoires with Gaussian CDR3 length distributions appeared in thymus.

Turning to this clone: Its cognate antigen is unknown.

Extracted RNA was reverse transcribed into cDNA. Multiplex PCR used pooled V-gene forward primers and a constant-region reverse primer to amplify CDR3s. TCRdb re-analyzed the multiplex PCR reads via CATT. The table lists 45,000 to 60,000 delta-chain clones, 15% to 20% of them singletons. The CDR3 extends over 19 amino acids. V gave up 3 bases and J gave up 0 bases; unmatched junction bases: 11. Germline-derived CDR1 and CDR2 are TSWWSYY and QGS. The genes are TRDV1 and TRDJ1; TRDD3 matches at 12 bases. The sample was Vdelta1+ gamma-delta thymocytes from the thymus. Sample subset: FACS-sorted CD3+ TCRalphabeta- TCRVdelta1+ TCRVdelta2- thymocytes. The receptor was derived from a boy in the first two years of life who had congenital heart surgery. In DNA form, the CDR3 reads TGTGCTCTTGGGGACGATATAACTGGGGGATACCCGTACACCGATAAACTCATCTTT. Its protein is CALGDDITGGYPYTDKLIF.